The clone carrying this T cell receptor beta chain was recorded a few times. CDR1 is SGHTA and CDR2 is FQGNSA in the germline V gene. V was cut by 7 bases and J by 6 bases, with 18 bases left in between. CDR3 size: 15 residues. These data originate in a study of blood T cells in healthy people across ages. Isolated per sample were at least 6 million PBMCs. A second PCR, run for about 7 to 11 cycles, used a sample-barcoded 5' primer plus a J-beta primer mix. The template-switch adaptor, which had 12 random nucleotides, put a tag on each cDNA molecule. TCRdb called the 5' RACE reads again in MiXCR, with one record for every CDR3 protein. The sample carries some 1.6 million distinct CDR3 sequences, roughly 32% recorded once.

The TCR comes from a woman aged 25-40 years in good health. The chain couples TRBV7-2 to TRBJ2-2, with a possible D match to TRBD2 (7 bases). Material for sequencing was blood. CDR3 in amino acids: CASTQGGRAAGELFF. CDR3 in DNA: TGTGCCAGCACCCAAGGGGGGAGGGCCGCCGGGGAGCTGTTTTTT.